This entry concerns a single T cell receptor beta chain. This clone's antigen is unknown. No qualities accompany the bases; no much larger clone lies one base away. Whole blood was collected in K2EDTA tubes by collaborating institutions according to the institutions' own protocols. For TCRbeta analysis, collaborators shipped samples as frozen whole blood, isolated PBMCs, or DNA extracted from either of those sample types. These data belong to a study of blood T cell repertoires in COVID-19 (dated by TCRdb to 2018 to 2020). As for the study more broadly: Samples from collaborators originated in the United States, Italy and Spain and spanned both the acute and convalescent phases of COVID-19. The material from the prospective study consisted of cDNA or gDNA derived from T cells, B-cell-depleted T cells, or PBMCs. Subjects who had been exposed to COVID-19, were actively infected with it, or had recovered from it provided the deeply sampled blood TCRbeta repertoires that made up the dataset. The repertoires were released in a freely available public database meant as a resource for research on the immune response to SARS-CoV-2. The samples were drawn from two sources: the first 160 participants of the ongoing ImmuneRACE study, and 1,200 or so subjects contributed by 6 global collaborators. Sample metadata almost always included a de-identified subject ID, COVID-19 status, age in years and sex. Where HLA class I and class II types were available, the types were taken from metadata supplied by the sample provider, not from assay-based typing. Broader findings and caveats from the paper: Clinical and demographic metadata were provided uncurated, with the amount varying by source and participant.

The immunoSEQ Assay, a bias-controlled multiplex PCR, was used to amplify TCRbeta CDR3 regions from genomic DNA. Regarding the original processing steps: Nucleated cell counts per sample were estimated from amplification of reference gene primers within the assay. To quantify the absolute abundance of each unique TCRbeta CDR3 rearrangement, sequence reads were collapsed and filtered. For each sample, productive Simpson clonality was calculated by taking the square root of Simpson's diversity index across productive rearrangements. Not all clones reach the TCRdb copy of this immuneACCESS table, which keeps in-frame sequences only. Checked studies attribute under half of the gap to unresolved V genes and leave the rest unexplained. D and trimming were read from the DNA, whereas the V and J calls and clone size are those reported in that table. Recorded for this sample are about 84,000 clones; around four fifths of them occurred a single time. Jointly, the top ten make up about 42% of the sample.

For CDR1 and CDR2, the germline V gene (reference sequence) lists LGHDT and YNNKEL. V trim: 5 bases; J trim: 2 bases; unmatched bases: 5. From cysteine to phenylalanine, the CDR3 is 14 amino acids long. Here the CDR3 DNA is all that survives: 42 bases in frame from base 1. The receptor was isolated from a man older than 75 with active or convalescent COVID-19. The rearrangement combines TRBV3-1 (or the pseudogene TRBV3-2) with TRBJ2-7; TRBD2 agrees with 8 junctional bases. The sequenced sample was peripheral blood. The encoded CDR3 is CASSSTSGPYEQYF. The nucleotides read TGTGCCAGCAGCTCAACTAGCGGCCCCTACGAGCAGTACTTC.